A selection of T cell receptor beta chains follows, all from one sample in a study of CD8 T cells in ankylosing spondylitis. TCRdb used MiXCR to reprocess the 5' RACE reads, holding one entry per CDR3 protein. The sample shows 100,000 to 150,000 distinct CDR3 sequences, roughly 18% of them seen only once. The sample taken for sequencing was blood, either unsorted or a sorted T cell fraction (not recorded which). These TCRs come from a male donor with ankylosing spondylitis. The CDR3 runs from the conserved cysteine through the conserved F or W. The order of the fields is D gene, J gene, V gene, clone size, CDR3 DNA, CDR3 protein. The D gene is left open where the match is weak. Clone size is stated in some rows and not others, as once, few, many or a class when expanded.

>TRBD2|TRBJ2-7|TRBV24-1|.
TGTACCACCAGTGATTCTAGCGGAGGCTCCTACGAGCAGTACTTC
CTTSDSSGGSYEQYF
>TRBD2|TRBJ2-1|TRBV4-3|.
TGCGCCAGCAGCCAAGATCGGGGCGGGAGTATGGGTGAGCAGTTCTTC
CASSQDRGGSMGEQFF
>.|TRBJ2-3|TRBV5-1|many
TGCGCCAGCAGCTTGGTGACAGATACGCAGTATTTT
CASSLVTDTQYF
>TRBD2|TRBJ2-3|TRBV9|few
TGTGCCAGCAGCCCCCGTGGTGGGAGGGCCGAAGATACGCAGTATTTT
CASSPRGGRAEDTQYF
>TRBD2|TRBJ2-1|TRBV4-1|.
TGCGCCAGCAGCCAGGGCACCGCTAGCGGAGTTGCGGGTGAGCAGTTCTTC
CASSQGTASGVAGEQFF
>.|TRBJ1-1|TRBV7-9|.
TGTGCCAGCAGCTCAGGCCACTTGACAGGTTACACTGAAGCTTTCTTT
CASSSGHLTGYTEAFF
>TRBD1|TRBJ2-3|TRBV29-1|few
TGCAGCGGGGACAGGCCCGGCACAGATACGCAGTATTTT
CSGDRPGTDTQYF
>.|TRBJ1-1|TRBV20-1|few
TGCAGTGCTAGGCCCAGGAATATGAACACTGAAGCTTTCTTT
CSARPRNMNTEAFF
>.|TRBJ2-7|TRBV29-1|.
TGCAGCGGCTTTGGAGGAGCAAACTACGAGCAGTACTTC
CSGFGGANYEQYF
>.|TRBJ2-7|TRBV20-1|.
TGCAGTGCCCCTACGGGACGGCGGGAGCAGTACTTC
CSAPTGRREQYF
>TRBD2|TRBJ2-3|TRBV12-3/TRBV12-4|few
TGTGCCAGCAGTCCTTCTAGCGGGAGTACAGATACGCAGTATTTT
CASSPSSGSTDTQYF
>.|TRBJ2-1|TRBV27|.
TGTGCCAGCAGCGGGGGAATGGAGATGGATGAGCAGTTCTTC
CASSGGMEMDEQFF
>.|TRBJ1-1|TRBV7-9|few
TGTGCCAGCAGCTTGATTGCAGTGAACACTGAAGCTTTCTTT
CASSLIAVNTEAFF
>TRBD2|TRBJ2-2|TRBV12-3/TRBV12-4|few
TGTGCCAGTACCCTTTGGACTAGCGAGACCGGGGAGCTGTTTTTT
CASTLWTSETGELFF
>.|TRBJ2-1|TRBV7-7|.
TGTGCTAGCAGCTTAGCGTCCAGCGGATCCGGGTCATACAATGAGCAGTTCTTC
CASSLASSGSGSYNEQFF
>.|TRBJ2-5|TRBV18|.
TGTGCCAGCTCACCGTCCGACGGAGGTCCTGAGACCCAGTACTTC
CASSPSDGGPETQYF
>.|TRBJ2-7|TRBV28|few
TGTGCCAGCAGTTTAATAATGTGGTACGAGCAGTACTTC
CASSLIMWYEQYF
>.|TRBJ2-2|TRBV4-3|.
TGCGCCAGCAGCCAAGTGGGAAAGAGCACCGGGGAGCTGTTTTTT
CASSQVGKSTGELFF
>.|TRBJ2-1|TRBV25-1|few
TGTGCCAGCAGTGAAGATATACACAATGAGCAGTTCTTC
CASSEDIHNEQFF
>.|TRBJ2-3|TRBV11-1|many
TGTGCCAGCAGCTCCCTAGCAGTGGCTGATAGTTCCACAGATACGCAGTATTTT
CASSSLAVADSSTDTQYF
>.|TRBJ2-7|TRBV5-4|few
TGTGCCAGCAGCACCACGGGGGAGCAGTACTTC
CASSTTGEQYF
>.|TRBJ1-2|TRBV29-1|many
TGCAGCGCGAGCCACGGACGATCTAACTATGGCTACACCTTC
CSASHGRSNYGYTF
>TRBD2|TRBJ2-7|TRBV12-3/TRBV12-4|.
TGTGCCAGCAGCGGGGGGAGCACCTACGAGCAGTACTTC
CASSGGSTYEQYF
>.|TRBJ1-6|TRBV4-1|.
TGCGCCAGCAGCCAAACCAATGCCGGGACACCACCCCTCCACTTT
CASSQTNAGTPPLHF
>TRBD2|TRBJ2-4|TRBV4-1|few
TGCGCCAGCAGTCTTCCTACTAGCGGGAGGGCCCAGTCCAAAAACATTCAGTACTTC
CASSLPTSGRAQSKNIQYF
>.|TRBJ1-6|TRBV6-1|few
TGTGCCTCCCGCCGGGGCACCCATAATTCACCCCTCCACTTT
CASRRGTHNSPLHF
>TRBD2|TRBJ2-5|TRBV15|.
TGTGCCACCAGCCACACCTTTACTAGCGTACAAGAGACCCAGTACTTC
CATSHTFTSVQETQYF
>.|TRBJ2-1|TRBV30|.
TGTGCCTGGAGTGAAGGGCGGACCTACAATGAGCAGTTCTTC
CAWSEGRTYNEQFF
>.|TRBJ2-1|TRBV28|.
TGTGCCAGCAGTTTTGGTCTTGAGCAGTTCTTC
CASSFGLEQFF
>.|TRBJ1-1|TRBV5-4|.
TGTGCCAGCAGCGCCCCACCGCGGGCTGAAGCTTTCTTT
CASSAPPRAEAFF
>TRBD2|TRBJ2-7|TRBV4-1|few
TGCGCCAGCAGCCAAAGTAGGCTAGCGGGAGCGAGCTACGAGCAGTACTTC
CASSQSRLAGASYEQYF
>.|TRBJ1-5|TRBV15|few
TGTGCCACCAGCTCGGGGGGGGAGGGCAATCAGCCCCAGCATTTT
CATSSGGEGNQPQHF
>.|TRBJ2-3|TRBV7-9|many
TGTGCCAGCAGCTTATCCGGGGGAGGAGATACGCAGTATTTT
CASSLSGGGDTQYF
>.|TRBJ1-5|TRBV29-1|many
TGCAGTGCCCCCGGGCCAAATCAGCCCCAGCATTTT
CSAPGPNQPQHF
>.|TRBJ2-2|TRBV29-1|many
TGCAGCGTTGAAGATCTGTTGGGCCCCGGGGAGCTGTTTTTT
CSVEDLLGPGELFF
>.|TRBJ1-6|TRBV28|.
TGTGCCAGCAGTTTATACCGCGCCGGGAGGACCCTCCACTTT
CASSLYRAGRTLHF
>.|TRBJ2-2|TRBV25-1|few
TGTGCCAGCAGTGTATACGGGGAGCTGTTTTTT
CASSVYGELFF
>TRBD2|TRBJ2-1|TRBV4-1|.
TGCGCCAGCAGCCGCGGGACTAGCGGGAGTGATGAGCAGTTCTTC
CASSRGTSGSDEQFF
>TRBD1|TRBJ1-1|TRBV7-9|few
TGTGCCAGCAGTTCGGGACAGGGATTTTTCACTGAAGCTTTCTTT
CASSSGQGFFTEAFF
>.|TRBJ2-7|TRBV7-9|.
TGTGCCAGCAGCTCCGGACGGCGCTCCTACGAGCAGTACTTC
CASSSGRRSYEQYF
>TRBD2|TRBJ2-1|TRBV7-9|.
TGTGCCAGCAGACCAGCGGGGGACACCTACAATGAGCAGTTCTTC
CASRPAGDTYNEQFF
>.|TRBJ1-2|TRBV20-1|.
TGCAGTGCTAGGCCGGAGCGGGGTTCCCCCTATGGCTACACCTTC
CSARPERGSPYGYTF
>.|TRBJ2-3|TRBV27|.
TGTGCCAGCAGTTTACTCCTCACAGATACGCAGTATTTT
CASSLLLTDTQYF
>.|TRBJ2-7|TRBV4-1|few
TGCGCCAGCAGCCAAGATCGGACTCGATCCTACGAGCAGTACTTC
CASSQDRTRSYEQYF
>TRBD2|TRBJ2-1|TRBV4-1|.
TGCGCCAGCAGCCAGGCTGGACTAGCGGGAGCTGATGAGCAGTTCTTC
CASSQAGLAGADEQFF
>.|TRBJ2-5|TRBV7-3|.
TGTGCCTCTGGGGGGGCAGAACAAGAGACCCAGTACTTC
CASGGAEQETQYF
>TRBD1|TRBJ1-2|TRBV7-9|few
TGTGCCAGCAGCCCCGGACAGGAAGGATATGGCTACACCTTC
CASSPGQEGYGYTF
>.|TRBJ2-7|TRBV6-2/TRBV6-3|medium-sized
TGTGCCAGCAGCTCGGGAGAGGAACCTTACGAGCAGTACTTC
CASSSGEEPYEQYF
>TRBD1|TRBJ2-3|TRBV3-1|.
TGTGCCAGCAGCCAATCCGGGACAGCCACAGATACGCAGTATTTT
CASSQSGTATDTQYF
>.|TRBJ2-1|TRBV13|few
TGTGCCAGCAGTATGAGGCGGGTGGGGAACAATGAGCAGTTCTTC
CASSMRRVGNNEQFF
>TRBD2|TRBJ2-1|TRBV4-3|few
TGCGCCAGCAGCCTCCAGCGGGAGGTATTAAATGAGCAGTTCTTC
CASSLQREVLNEQFF
>TRBD2|TRBJ2-2|TRBV20-1|few
TGCAGTGCTGGGTCTACCCTAGCGGGAGTCGTCACCGGGGAGCTGTTTTTT
CSAGSTLAGVVTGELFF
>TRBD1|TRBJ2-3|TRBV7-8|.
TGTGCCAGCAACCCAGGACAGGCTGATACGCAGTATTTT
CASNPGQADTQYF
>TRBD2|TRBJ2-3|TRBV20-1|.
TGCAGTGCTAGAGATTTAGGACTAGCGGGAGAAGGGGATACGCAGTATTTT
CSARDLGLAGEGDTQYF
>.|TRBJ2-1|TRBV5-1|.
TGCGCCAGCAGCTTGTACCCAGGGGAATCCTACAATGAGCAGTTCTTC
CASSLYPGESYNEQFF
>.|TRBJ2-1|TRBV7-9|.
TGTGCCAGCAGCGGTCGCCCGAGAACCAGGAGCAATGAGCAGTTCTTC
CASSGRPRTRSNEQFF
>.|TRBJ1-4|TRBV6-1|.
TGTGCCAGCAGTGACTTACCAGGGAGCGTCGAGGAAAAACTGTTTTTT
CASSDLPGSVEEKLFF